These 8 T cell receptor beta chains came from one sample sequenced in a study of cytomegalovirus exposure and HLA in healthy donors. PCR employed 60 Vbeta and 13 Jbeta primers. Measured with immunoSEQ multiplex PCR; TCRdb has only the in-frame clones, and not every one. The table records fewer than 140,000 clones, 60% to 85% of them present only once. The source material was PBMCs. These receptors all come from a male donor in good health and CMV-seropositive.

The CDR3 is CASSRRLAGGADTQYF. The CDR3 nucleotides read TGTGCCAGCAGCCGGAGACTAGCGGGAGGGGCAGATACGCAGTATTTT. The chain joins TRBV27 to TRBJ2-3; the match to TRBD2 covers 14 bases. CDR3 length: 16 amino acids. Germline loops: CDR1 MNHEY, CDR2 SMNVEV (reference sequence). V gave up 6 bases and J gave up 4 bases; unmatched junction bases: 6.

The chain recombines TRBV2 with TRBJ2-5; 10 bases line up with TRBD1. This CDR3 has 15 residues. The trim removed 7 bases at V and 0 bases at J, leaving 5 bases unmatched. The V gene's germline CDR1 is SNHLY and CDR2 FYNNEI. CDR3 bases: TGTGCCAGCACCGGACAGGGGGTCTACCAAGAGACCCAGTACTTC. Translation: CASTGQGVYQETQYF.

The rearrangement links TRBV5-6 to TRBJ2-1, with 8 bases matching TRBD1. CDR1 and CDR2 from the germline V gene are SGHDT and YYEEEE. The CDR3 is 16 residues long. V dropped 1 base and J dropped 2; count of bases not matched to a gene: 5. The CDR3 protein is CASSLTGGDAYNEQFF. The CDR3, as DNA: TGTGCCAGCAGCTTGACAGGGGGAGATGCCTACAATGAGCAGTTCTTC. The full variable domain, completed using reference TRBV5-6 and TRBJ2-1, is DAGVTQSPTHLIKTRGQQVTLRCSPKSGHDTVSWYQQALGQGPQFIFQYYEEEERQRGNFPDRFSGHQFPNYSSELNVNALLLGDSALYLCASSLTGGDAYNEQFFGPGTRLTVL.

This clone was observed a few times. The rearrangement links TRBV18 to TRBJ1-1; weak D call: TRBD1 (5 bases). CDR1 is KGHSH and CDR2 is LQKENI in the germline V gene. V dropped 5 bases and J dropped 3 bases, with 10 bases sitting between them. The CDR3 is 13 residues long. Here the CDR3 reads CASSVGLDTEAFF. The CDR3 DNA follows: TGTGCCAGCTCAGTGGGACTAGACACTGAAGCTTTCTTT.

The chain uses TRBV4-2 and TRBJ2-4; a weak D match, TRBD1 (5 bases). Deletions cut 6 bases from V and 6 bases from J, with 12 bases between. Looked up from germline, CDR1 is LGHNA and CDR2 is YNFKEQ. This CDR3 spans 13 amino acids. DNA for the CDR3: TGTGCCAGCAGTCCCCAGGGTGGAAACATTCAGTACTTC. Translating it yields CASSPQGGNIQYF.

On this clone: The same CDR3 arises from other DNA sequences in this sample as well. The chain combines TRBV5-6 with TRBJ2-7; 7 bases line up with TRBD1. The CDR3 sequence is 14 residues long. Trimming removed 0 bases from V and 3 bases from J; junction bases left unmatched: 3. Germline assignment: CDR1 SGHDT and CDR2 YYEEEE. CDR3 amino acids: CASSLGGQSYEQYF. The CDR3 DNA is TGTGCCAGCAGCTTGGGGGGACAGAGCTACGAGCAGTACTTC.

This clone turned up a few times. This rearrangement joins TRBV5-3 to TRBJ2-3, with 16 positions matching TRBD2. TRBV5-3 is annotated as an ORF whose role is uncertain. Unmatched junction bases numbered 8, after V lost 9 bases and J lost 1 base. The CDR3 has 17 amino acids. CDR3 coding DNA: TGTGCCAATGGGGGACTAGCGGGAGGGCCGGGCACAGATACGCAGTATTTT. This sequence encodes CANGGLAGGPGTDTQYF.

The V call is TRBV15, the J call TRBJ2-2, with 11 bases aligning to TRBD2. CDR3 length: 16 amino acids. The ends lost 0 bases at V and 5 bases at J; junction bases unmatched: 2. Looked up from germline, CDR1 is LNHNV and CDR2 is YYDKDF (reference sequence). In DNA, the CDR3 is TGTGCCACCAGCAGAGATACTAGCGGGGGAACCGGGGAGCTGTTTTTT. It yields the protein CATSRDTSGGTGELFF.